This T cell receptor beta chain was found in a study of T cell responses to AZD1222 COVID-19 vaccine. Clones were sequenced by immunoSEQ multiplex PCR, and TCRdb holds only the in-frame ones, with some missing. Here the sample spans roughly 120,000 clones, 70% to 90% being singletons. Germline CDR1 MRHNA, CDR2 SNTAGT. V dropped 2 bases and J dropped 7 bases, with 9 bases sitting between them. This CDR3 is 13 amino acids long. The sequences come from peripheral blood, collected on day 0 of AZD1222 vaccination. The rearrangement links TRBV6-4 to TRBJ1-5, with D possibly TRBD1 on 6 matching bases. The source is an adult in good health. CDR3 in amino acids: CASSDKGGQPQHF. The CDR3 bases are TGTGCCAGCAGTGACAAGGGGGGGCAGCCCCAGCATTTT.